One sample yielded the 20 T cell receptor beta chains listed below, sequenced in a study of post-analysis software for immune sequencing data. For these TCRs, the target antigens are not known. Prepared TCR beta cDNA libraries contained unique molecular identifiers. One entry per CDR3 protein results from TCRdb running MiXCR on the PCR reads. The sample has 150,000 to 200,000 distinct CDR3 sequences; around 30% are singletons. The study, taken as a whole, reports: Elevated frequency relative to controls characterized four or five TRBV segments in patients, TRBV5-6, TRBV5-1 and TRBV20-1 among them.

Input material: blood. The source is a girl aged 10-17 years with multiple sclerosis.

This rearrangement joins TRBV12-3 or TRBV12-4 to TRBJ1-5; D remains ambiguous. Trimming cost V 2 bases and J 7 bases, with 12 bases left between them. The CDR3 sequence is 14 residues long. CDR3 sequence: CASSLSGVGQPQHF. CDR3 DNA sequence: TGTGCCAGCAGTTTATCCGGGGTAGGGCAGCCCCAGCATTTT.

As concerns this clonotype: A much larger clone is a single base away; this may be a read error. This chain uses TRBV5-1 with TRBJ2-1; 7 bases map to TRBD2. V was pared by 2 bases and J by 6 bases, with 8 bases of the junction left unmatched. Germline CDR1 SGHRS, CDR2 YFSETQ. The CDR3 is 15 residues long. CDR3 in DNA: TGCGCCAGCAGCTTTCTAGCGGCGGTCTGCAATGAGCAGTTCTTC. Translation gives CASSFLAAVCNEQFF.

Regarding this clonotype: The junction does not match germline at one end; this may be a read error. The chain has TRBV15 and TRBJ1-4; TRBD1 is a possible D gene (6 bases). Germline loops: CDR1 LNHNV, CDR2 YYDKDF (reference sequence). CDR3 size: 16 residues. The CDR3 region is CAASRVDGRGDEKLFF. The CDR3 DNA follows: TGTGCCGCCAGCAGAGTGGACGGAAGGGGGGATGAAAAACTGTTTTTT.

This clonotype was observed many times. The rearrangement links TRBV6-5 to TRBJ2-7; D gene unclear. The CDR3 is 17 residues long. Per germline, CDR1 MNHEY and CDR2 SVGAGI. Between the trimmed V and J ends, which lost 0 bases and 0 bases, there was a span of 15 bases. This chain's CDR3 is CASSYSIAAGSSYEQYF. The CDR3 nucleotides read TGTGCCAGCAGTTACTCGATTGCCGCCGGCAGCTCCTACGAGCAGTACTTC.

The chain combines TRBV13 with TRBJ1-1, with TRBD1 matching over 7 bases. The length of the CDR3 is 16 residues. Per the germline V gene, CDR1 is PRHDT and CDR2 is FYEKMQ (reference sequence). Unmatched junction bases numbered 7, after V lost 2 bases and J lost 1 base. CDR3 sequence (DNA): TGTGCCAGCAGCTTACAGGGGGAGGGAGCGAACACTGAAGCTTTCTTT. Translation gives CASSLQGEGANTEAFF.

This clonotype was detected only a few times. The V and J genes are TRBV7-8 and TRBJ2-1; 7 bases fit TRBD2. The ends lost 3 bases at V and 6 bases at J; junction bases unmatched: 8. The CDR3 sequence is 15 residues long. From germline, CDR1 is SGHVS and CDR2 FQNEAQ. This chain's CDR3 is CASSLVSGYSNEQFF. The CDR3 nucleotides are TGTGCCAGCAGCTTGGTTAGCGGGTACTCCAATGAGCAGTTCTTC.

This clonotype was seen ten or more times. The chain has TRBV7-2 and TRBJ2-3, with TRBD1 matching 7 bases. The length of the CDR3 is 16 residues. Germline trimming cut 5 bases from V and 1 base from J; bases unmatched to any gene: 9. Germline CDR1 SGHTA, CDR2 FQGNSA. The CDR3 DNA reads as TGTGCCAGCAGCCACCCCCGACAGGGCGGCACAGATACGCAGTATTTT. It translates to CASSHPRQGGTDTQYF.

V usage is TRBV5-1 and J usage is TRBJ2-1; D is unclear. This CDR3 has 13 residues. Trimming stripped 5 bases from V and 4 bases from J, with 10 bases between. Germline assignment: CDR1 SGHRS and CDR2 YFSETQ. The CDR3 DNA sequence: TGCGCCAGCAGGCCGGAAGTATACAATGAGCAGTTCTTC. Translation gives CASRPEVYNEQFF. Full variable domain (missing parts from reference TRBV5-1 and TRBJ2-1): KAGVTQTPRYLIKTRGQQVTLSCSPISGHRSVSWYQQTPGQGLQFLFEYFSETQRNKGNFPGRFSGRQFSNSRSEMNVSTLELGDSALYLCASRPEVYNEQFFGPGTRLTVL.

This clonotype was picked up a small number of times. V gene TRBV18 combines with J gene TRBJ2-5; D unclear. Germline values: CDR1 KGHSH, CDR2 LQKENI. This CDR3 is 11 amino acids long. Trimming took 3 bases from V and 3 from J, leaving 2 bases between them. DNA for the CDR3: TGTGCCAGCTCACCGAAAGAGACCCAGTACTTC. Encoded protein: CASSPKETQYF.

With respect to this clonotype: A read error may be the cause here, since a much bigger clone is one base away. The chain carries TRBV15 and TRBJ2-3; D ambiguous. Germline V CDR1 and CDR2: LNHNV, YYDKDF (reference sequence). The CDR3 covers 14 residues. The CDR3 region is CATGRDSPMDTQYF. The DNA of the CDR3 is TGTGCCACCGGCAGAGATAGTCCGATGGATACGCAGTATTTT.

This clonotype was found a few times. This rearrangement joins TRBV11-2 to TRBJ2-3; the D gene is possibly TRBD2 (7 bases). The CDR3 has 12 residues. Trimming took off 5 bases at V and 8 bases at J, with 11 bases between the two ends. The germline V gene has CDR1 SGHAT and CDR2 FQNNGV. CDR3 nucleotide sequence: TGTGCCAGCAGCCCGGGGGGCCTTACGCAGTATTTT. Translating gives CASSPGGLTQYF.

The chain couples TRBV3-1 to TRBJ1-2; D gene uncertain. Deletions cut 6 bases from V and 8 bases from J, with 16 bases between. The CDR3 runs 13 residues. Germline CDR1 and CDR2: LGHDT and YNNKEL (reference sequence). CDR3: CASRDQARLGYTF. The CDR3 bases are TGTGCCAGCAGGGACCAGGCCCGGCTCGGCTACACCTTC. The complete variable domain, with remaining parts taken from reference TRBV3-1 and TRBJ1-2, reads DTAVSQTPKYLVTQMGNDKSIKCEQNLGHDTMYWYKQDSKKFLKIMFSYNNKELIINETVPNRFSPKSPDKAHLNLHINSLELGDSAVYFCASRDQARLGYTFGSGTRLTVV.

This clonotype has a count of ten or more. The chain combines TRBV28 with TRBJ2-5; 12 nucleotides align to TRBD2. Germline V lookup: CDR1 MDHEN, CDR2 SYDVKM. The ends lost 0 bases at V and 1 base at J; junction bases unmatched: 3. This CDR3 comprises 17 residues. The CDR3 region is CASSLWTSGSVQETQYF. The CDR3 DNA sequence: TGTGCCAGCAGTTTATGGACTAGCGGGAGCGTCCAAGAGACCCAGTACTTC.

As for this clonotype: A read error may produce the germline difference seen at one junction end. The chain employs TRBV5-1 and TRBJ2-2; no reliable D call. CDR3 size: 14 residues. The germline gives CDR1 SGHRS, CDR2 YFSETQ. CDR3 in DNA: TGCGCCAGCAACTTGGGTTACGGATCCGGGGAGCTGTTTTTT. This translates into CASNLGYGSGELFF.

The rearrangement joins TRBV20-1 to TRBJ2-1; D is unclear. CDR1 is DFQATT, CDR2 SNEGSKA, per germline (reference sequence). The V end lost 3 bases, the J end lost 4 bases, and 7 bases lay between the germline ends. There are 12 residues in the CDR3. CDR3 DNA: TGCAGTGCTAGTATAATATACAATGAGCAGTTCTTC. It codes for CSASIIYNEQFF.

The table lists this clonotype with a few counts. The chain is built from TRBV15 and TRBJ2-5, with D perhaps TRBD2 (6 bases). V shed 2 bases and J shed 4 bases, with 8 bases lying between them. Germline-derived CDR1 and CDR2 are LNHNV and YYDKDF (reference sequence). The CDR3 extends over 13 amino acids. Here the CDR3 DNA reads TGTGCCACCAGCAGATCCGGGGGAGAGACCCAGTACTTC. Its translation is CATSRSGGETQYF.

In its sample, this clonotype was seen a few times. The chain employs TRBV20-1 and TRBJ2-6; D not certain. This CDR3 has 13 residues. Germline CDR1 reads DFQATT; CDR2 reads SNEGSKA (reference sequence). In DNA form, the CDR3 reads TGCTCCTGCGCGTTACCTGGGGCCAACGTCCTGACTTTC. It specifies CSCALPGANVLTF.

This clonotype has more than one count but fewer than ten. This rearrangement joins TRBV3-1 to TRBJ1-6; D call uncertain. Germline assignment: CDR1 LGHDT and CDR2 YNNKEL (reference sequence). This CDR3 is built from 13 residues. Trimming took off 2 bases at V and 14 bases at J, with 13 bases between the two ends. The CDR3 loop is CASSQSRGLALHF. As DNA, the CDR3 is TGTGCCAGCAGCCAATCCCGAGGTTTAGCCCTCCACTTT.

The rearrangement links TRBV14 to TRBJ1-1, with D possibly matching TRBD1 (5 bases). Germline values: CDR1 SGHDN, CDR2 FVKESK. There are 15 residues in the CDR3. The V end was cut by 3 bases, the J end by 4 bases, with 15 bases between. This chain's CDR3 is CASSQEPGYSTEAFF. As DNA, the CDR3 is TGTGCCAGCAGCCAGGAGCCAGGGTACAGCACTGAAGCTTTCTTT.

Regarding this clonotype: With a much larger clone just one base away, this may be a read error. The chain employs TRBV11-2 and TRBJ2-1; 8 positions match TRBD1. Germline V CDR1 and CDR2: SGHAT, FQNNGV. The CDR3 contains 15 residues. Germline trimming cut 5 bases from V and 10 bases from J; bases unmatched to any gene: 13. The CDR3 loop is CASSQSGQGGGEQFF. CDR3 DNA: TGTGCCAGCAGCCAATCCGGACAGGGAGGTGGCGAGCAGTTCTTC.